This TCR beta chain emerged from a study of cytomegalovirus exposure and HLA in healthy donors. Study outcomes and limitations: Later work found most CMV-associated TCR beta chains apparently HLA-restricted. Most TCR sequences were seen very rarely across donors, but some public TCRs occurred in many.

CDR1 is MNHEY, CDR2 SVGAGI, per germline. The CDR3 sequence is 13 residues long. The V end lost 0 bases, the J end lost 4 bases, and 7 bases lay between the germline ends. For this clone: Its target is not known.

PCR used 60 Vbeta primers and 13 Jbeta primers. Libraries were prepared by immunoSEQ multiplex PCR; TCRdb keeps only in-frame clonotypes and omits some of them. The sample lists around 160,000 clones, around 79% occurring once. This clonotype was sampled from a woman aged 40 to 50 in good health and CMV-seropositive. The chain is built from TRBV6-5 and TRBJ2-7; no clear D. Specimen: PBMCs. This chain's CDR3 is CASSYSVQYEQYF. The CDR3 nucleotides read TGTGCCAGCAGTTACTCTGTACAATACGAGCAGTACTTC.